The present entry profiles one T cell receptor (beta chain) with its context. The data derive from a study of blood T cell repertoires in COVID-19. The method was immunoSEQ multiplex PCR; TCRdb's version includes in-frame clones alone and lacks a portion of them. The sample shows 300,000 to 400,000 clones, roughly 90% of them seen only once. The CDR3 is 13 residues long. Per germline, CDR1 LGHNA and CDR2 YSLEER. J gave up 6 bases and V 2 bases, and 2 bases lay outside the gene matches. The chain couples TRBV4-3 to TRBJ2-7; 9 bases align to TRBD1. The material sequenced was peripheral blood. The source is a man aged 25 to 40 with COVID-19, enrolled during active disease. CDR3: CASSQWTGVEQYF. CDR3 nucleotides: TGCGCCAGCAGCCAATGGACAGGGGTCGAGCAGTACTTC.